These 21 T cell receptor beta chains were sequenced from one sample in a study of blood T cell repertoires in COVID-19. Using immunoSEQ multiplex PCR, the repertoire was profiled, and TCRdb retains in-frame clones only, with some absent. The sample lists around 190,000 clones, around 83% occurring once. Sequences were obtained from peripheral blood. The receptors derive from a human donor in a cohort sampled during active COVID-19.

The genes are TRBV7-9 and TRBJ1-1; D call uncertain. V dropped 5 bases and J dropped 6 bases, with 10 bases sitting between them. Germline V gene sequence: CDR1 SEHNR, CDR2 FQNEAQ (reference sequence). This CDR3 has 12 residues. The CDR3 reads CASSASLAEAFF. The CDR3 region has the DNA TGTGCCAGCAGCGCGAGTCTCGCTGAAGCTTTCTTT.

This clone was seen only once. In nucleotides, the CDR3 is TGTGCCAGCAGCCGGGACATTATCAATCAGCCCCAGCATTTT. Its translation is CASSRDIINQPQHF. The chain couples TRBV3-1 (or the pseudogene TRBV3-2) to TRBJ1-5; D is possibly TRBD1 (6 bases). CDR1 LGHDT and CDR2 YNNKEL come from the germline V gene (reference sequence). The germline V and J ends were trimmed by 4 bases and 3 bases, with 10 bases remaining between them. The CDR3 is 14 amino acids.

The chain links TRBV7-2 to TRBJ1-2; possibly TRBD1 for D (5 bases). The V gene's germline CDR1 is SGHTA and CDR2 FQGNSA. The CDR3 runs 13 residues. The V and J ends lost 1 base and 12 bases respectively, with 15 bases between them. The CDR3 protein is CASSLGQLRGDTF. DNA of the CDR3: TGTGCCAGCAGCTTAGGACAGCTCCGTGGTGACACCTTC.

The V gene is TRBV19, the J gene TRBJ2-7; D possibly corresponds to TRBD2 (6 bases). The germline V and J ends were trimmed by 3 bases and 2 bases, with 14 bases remaining between them. The CDR3 length is 15 residues. In germline, CDR1 is LNHDA, CDR2 SQIVND (reference sequence). CDR3 nucleotide sequence: TGTGCCAGTAGTATGGAGGAGGGTGGTCCCTACGAGCAGTACTTC. As protein: CASSMEEGGPYEQYF.

The J gene is TRBJ1-3, the V gene TRBV4-1; D uncertain. The CDR3 runs 18 residues. V lost 0 bases and J lost 0, with 15 bases in between. Germline lookup yields CDR1 MGHRA and CDR2 YSYEKL. CDR3 sequence: CASSQDGWRARSGNTIYF. The CDR3 bases are TGCGCCAGCAGCCAAGATGGGTGGAGGGCCCGCTCTGGAAACACCATATATTTT.

The chain joins TRBV19 to TRBJ1-1, with D unresolved. The CDR3 extends over 12 amino acids. Germline CDR1 reads LNHDA; CDR2 reads SQIVND (reference sequence). Between the trimmed V and J ends, which lost 6 bases and 7 bases, there was a span of 12 bases. The DNA of the CDR3 is TGTGCCAGTAGCCTCGGGATGAATGAAGCTTTCTTT. It translates to CASSLGMNEAFF.

The chain links TRBV9 to TRBJ2-7, with TRBD2 matching over 15 bases. Germline lookup yields CDR1 SGDLS and CDR2 YYNGEE. The V and J ends lost 0 bases and 6 bases, in that order; junction bases with no gene match: 4. The CDR3 spans 16 residues. The CDR3 protein is CASSVGTSGRVGEQYF. The DNA of the CDR3 is TGTGCCAGCAGCGTAGGGACTAGCGGGAGGGTCGGCGAGCAGTACTTC.

The chain uses TRBV11-1 and TRBJ2-7, with 8 bases fitting TRBD2. Germline lookup yields CDR1 SGHAT and CDR2 FQDESV (reference sequence). The CDR3 runs to 14 residues. After removal of 3 bases from V and 2 bases from J, the junction contained 3 bases not matched to a gene. Here the CDR3 reads CASSFAGRAYEQYF. As DNA, the CDR3 is TGTGCCAGCAGCTTCGCCGGGAGGGCCTACGAGCAGTACTTC.

The J gene is TRBJ2-1, the V gene TRBV19; no clear D gene. The length of the CDR3 is 14 residues. Germline CDR1 reads LNHDA; CDR2 reads SQIVND (reference sequence). The V gene lost 3 bases and the J gene lost 7 bases, with 13 bases spanning the gap. CDR3 DNA: TGTGCCAGTAGTATTACTGACTTATTGAATGAGCAGTTCTTC. Translated, it gives CASSITDLLNEQFF.

This chain joins TRBV5-1 and TRBJ2-2, with D tentatively TRBD1 (6 bases). The V end was cut by 4 bases, the J end by 7 bases, with 17 bases between. CDR3 length equals 15 residues. In germline, CDR1 is SGHRS, CDR2 YFSETQ. CDR3 sequence: CASSLRGLDGGELFF. The CDR3 DNA is TGCGCCAGCAGCCTCAGGGGTTTGGACGGCGGGGAGCTGTTTTTT. The full variable domain, rest sourced from reference TRBV5-1 and TRBJ2-2, is KAGVTQTPRYLIKTRGQQVTLSCSPISGHRSVSWYQQTPGQGLQFLFEYFSETQRNKGNFPGRFSGRQFSNSRSEMNVSTLELGDSALYLCASSLRGLDGGELFFGEGSRLTVL.

DNA of the CDR3: TGCGCCAGCGCCGGGACAGGGGACACTGAAGCTTTCTTT. Its protein is CASAGTGDTEAFF. This rearrangement joins TRBV4-1 to TRBJ1-1; the match to TRBD1 covers 10 bases. V gave up 8 bases and J gave up 3 bases; unmatched junction bases: 3. Germline CDR1 reads MGHRA; CDR2 reads YSYEKL. The CDR3 totals 13 residues.

This rearrangement joins TRBV7-9 to TRBJ1-1; 10 bases agree with TRBD1. The CDR3 totals 13 residues. V was clipped by 5 bases and J by 8 bases; unmatched bases: 5. In germline, CDR1 is SEHNR, CDR2 FQNEAQ (reference sequence). The CDR3 DNA reads TGTGCCAGCAGCCAGGGACAGGGGTTGGAAGCTTTCTTT. It translates to CASSQGQGLEAFF.

J is TRBJ2-1 and V is TRBV9; 8 positions match TRBD1. Trimming took 0 bases from V and 9 from J; bases not matched to a gene: 11. Looked up from germline, CDR1 is SGDLS and CDR2 is YYNGEE. The CDR3 runs 16 residues. Here the CDR3 reads CASSVAGQGAHGEQFF. The CDR3 bases are TGTGCCAGCAGCGTAGCGGGCCAGGGGGCGCATGGTGAGCAGTTCTTC.

The chain's CDR3 is CASSSPSTGGTGELFF. CDR3 DNA sequence: TGCGCCAGCAGCTCCCCTTCTACGGGGGGAACCGGGGAGCTGTTTTTT. This chain uses TRBV5-1 with TRBJ2-2, with 7 bases that match TRBD2. The CDR3 is made up of 16 amino acids. Germline CDR1 and CDR2: SGHRS and YFSETQ. With 3 bases clipped from V and 5 bases from J, the junction kept 10 bases outside the gene matches. Looking up the rest from reference TRBV5-1 and TRBJ2-2 gives the full variable domain: KAGVTQTPRYLIKTRGQQVTLSCSPISGHRSVSWYQQTPGQGLQFLFEYFSETQRNKGNFPGRFSGRQFSNSRSEMNVSTLELGDSALYLCASSSPSTGGTGELFFGEGSRLTVL.

The sample holds one count of this clone. The chain employs TRBV12-3 or TRBV12-4 and TRBJ1-1; D gene ambiguous. V gave up 1 base and J gave up 6 bases, with 3 bases separating them. This CDR3 is 11 amino acids long. The CDR3 DNA reads TGTGCCAGCAGTTTAGGGCCTGAAGCTTTCTTT. This translates into CASSLGPEAFF.

A single count supports this clone. This chain links TRBV7-2 with TRBJ1-2, with D possibly being TRBD1 (6 bases). The CDR3 extends over 13 amino acids. Germline V gene lookup returns CDR1 SGHTA and CDR2 FQGNSA. Trimming cost V 5 bases and J 4 bases, with 11 bases left between them. The CDR3: CASSPDRIYGYTF. DNA of the CDR3: TGTGCCAGCAGCCCCGACAGGATCTATGGCTACACCTTC.

V gene TRBV25-1 combines with J gene TRBJ2-5, with TRBD2 matching 10 bases. This CDR3 region has 14 residues. Germline V gene data show CDR1 as MGHDK and CDR2 as SYGVNS. V shed 7 bases and J 5 bases; nucleotides not matched to a gene: 7. This chain's CDR3 is CASTRTSGGETQYF. The CDR3 DNA sequence: TGTGCCAGCACCCGGACTAGCGGAGGGGAGACCCAGTACTTC.

This clone showed up just a few times. This chain uses TRBV28 with TRBJ1-5, with D perhaps TRBD1 (6 bases). The length of the CDR3 is 18 residues. Trimming shortened V by 3 bases and J by 0 bases, and 18 bases separated the two germline ends. CDR1 MDHEN and CDR2 SYDVKM come from the germline V gene. CDR3 in DNA: TGTGCCAGCAGTTTCGGCCCTGGGACATATCATAGCAATCAGCCCCAGCATTTT. Protein product: CASSFGPGTYHSNQPQHF.

The chain carries TRBV11-3 and TRBJ2-1; D unclear. V lost 1 base and J 9 bases, leaving 10 bases between the germline ends. This CDR3 has 13 amino acids. Germline CDR1 and CDR2: SGHNT and YENEEA. CDR3 sequence: CASSLGGGVEQFF. In DNA form, the CDR3 reads TGTGCCAGCAGCTTAGGCGGCGGAGTTGAGCAGTTCTTC.

The chain joins TRBV5-1 to TRBJ2-7; 9 bases map to TRBD2. The CDR3 is 15 amino acids. Unmatched junction bases numbered 5, after V lost 0 bases and J lost 4 bases. CDR1 SGHRS and CDR2 YFSETQ come from the germline V gene. CDR3 sequence: CASSLGLAVPYEQYF. The CDR3 DNA sequence: TGCGCCAGCAGCTTGGGACTAGCGGTACCTTACGAGCAGTACTTC.

With respect to this clone: The same CDR3 can be traced to other DNA sequences in this sample. This chain connects TRBV29-1 to TRBJ1-5, with TRBD1 matching 8 bases. The CDR3 totals 14 residues. Germline-derived CDR1 and CDR2 are SQVTM and ANQGSEA. Trimming cost V 6 bases and J 0 bases; bases outside gene matches: 4. The CDR3 DNA sequence: TGCAGCGTAGGGACAGGCTATAGCAATCAGCCCCAGCATTTT. Its protein product is CSVGTGYSNQPQHF.